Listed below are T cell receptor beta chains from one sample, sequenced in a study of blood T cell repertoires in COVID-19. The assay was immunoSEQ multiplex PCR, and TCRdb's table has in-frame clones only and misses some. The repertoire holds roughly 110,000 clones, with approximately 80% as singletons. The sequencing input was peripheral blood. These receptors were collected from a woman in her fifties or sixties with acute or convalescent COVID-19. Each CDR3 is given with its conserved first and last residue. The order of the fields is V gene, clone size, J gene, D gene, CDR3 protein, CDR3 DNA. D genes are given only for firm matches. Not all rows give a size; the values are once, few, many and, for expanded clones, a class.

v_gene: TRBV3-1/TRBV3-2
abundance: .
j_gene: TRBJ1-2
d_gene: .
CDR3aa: CASSQGSGVGGYTF
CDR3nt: TGTGCCAGCAGCCAAGGGTCAGGGGTAGGTGGCTACACCTTC

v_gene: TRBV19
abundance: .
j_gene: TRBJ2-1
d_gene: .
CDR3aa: CASSPPGGRLWSEQFF
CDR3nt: TGTGCCAGTAGTCCCCCGGGTGGGAGATTGTGGAGTGAGCAGTTCTTC

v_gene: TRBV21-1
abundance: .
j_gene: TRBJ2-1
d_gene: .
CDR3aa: CASTKGLASYNEQFF
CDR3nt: TGTGCCAGCACTAAGGGACTAGCCTCCTACAATGAGCAGTTCTTC

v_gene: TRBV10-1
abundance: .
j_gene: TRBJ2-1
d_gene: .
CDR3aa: CASSDLQGGYNEQFF
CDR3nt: TGCGCCAGCAGTGACCTTCAGGGGGGATACAATGAGCAGTTCTTC

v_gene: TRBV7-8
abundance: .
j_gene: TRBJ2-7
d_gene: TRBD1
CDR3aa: CASSQGTGGEQYF
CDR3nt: TGTGCCAGCAGTCAAGGGACAGGGGGTGAGCAGTACTTC

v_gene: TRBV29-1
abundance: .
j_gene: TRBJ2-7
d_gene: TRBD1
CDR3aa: CSVEDQGQGDEQYF
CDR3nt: TGCAGCGTTGAAGATCAGGGACAGGGGGACGAGCAGTACTTC

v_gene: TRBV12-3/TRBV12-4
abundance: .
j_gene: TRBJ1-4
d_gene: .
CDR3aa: CASSGALNEKLFF
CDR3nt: TGTGCCAGCAGTGGGGCCCTTAATGAAAAACTGTTTTTT

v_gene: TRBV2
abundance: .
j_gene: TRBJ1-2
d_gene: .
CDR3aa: CASSYMADYGYTF
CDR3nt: TGTGCCAGCTCTTACATGGCCGACTATGGCTACACCTTC

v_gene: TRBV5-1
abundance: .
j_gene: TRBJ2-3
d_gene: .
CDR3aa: CASSLDRVTDTQYF
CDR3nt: TGCGCCAGCAGCTTGGACCGGGTCACAGATACGCAGTATTTT

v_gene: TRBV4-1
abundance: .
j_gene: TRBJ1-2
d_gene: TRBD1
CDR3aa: CASSQSWARDRTNYGYTF
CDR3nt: TGCGCCAGCAGCCAGAGTTGGGCCCGGGACAGGACTAACTATGGCTACACCTTC

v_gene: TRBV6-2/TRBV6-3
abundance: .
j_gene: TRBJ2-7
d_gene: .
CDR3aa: CASSYAGITYEQYF
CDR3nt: TGTGCCAGCAGTTACGCGGGGATCACCTACGAGCAGTACTTC

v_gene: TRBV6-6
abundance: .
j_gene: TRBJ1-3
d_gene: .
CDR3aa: CASSYPGTGNTIYF
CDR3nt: TGTGCCAGCAGTTACCCAGGGACTGGAAACACCATATATTTT

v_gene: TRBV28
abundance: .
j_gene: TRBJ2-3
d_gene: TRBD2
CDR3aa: CASSLWSSGKGDTQYF
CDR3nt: TGTGCCAGCAGTTTATGGTCTAGCGGGAAGGGAGATACGCAGTATTTT

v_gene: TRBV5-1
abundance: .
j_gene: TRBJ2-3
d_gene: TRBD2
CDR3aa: CASSYGLAGGQLTDTQYF
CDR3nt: TGCGCCAGCAGCTACGGACTAGCGGGGGGGCAGTTAACAGATACGCAGTATTTT

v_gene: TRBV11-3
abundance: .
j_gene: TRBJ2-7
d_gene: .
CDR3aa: CASSRNPGSDEQYF
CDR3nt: TGTGCCAGCAGCCGAAACCCAGGGTCCGACGAGCAGTACTTC

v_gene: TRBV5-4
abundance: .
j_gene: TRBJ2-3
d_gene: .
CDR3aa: CASSTPQRRTDTQYF
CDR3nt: TGTGCCAGCAGCACCCCCCAGAGGAGGACAGATACGCAGTATTTT

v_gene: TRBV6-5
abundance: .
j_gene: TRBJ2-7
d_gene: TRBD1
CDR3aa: CASSYGQGFYEQYF
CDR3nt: TGTGCCAGCAGTTACGGACAGGGTTTTTACGAGCAGTACTTC

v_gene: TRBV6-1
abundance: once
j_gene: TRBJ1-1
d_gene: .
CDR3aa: CASSEYRAGTEAFF
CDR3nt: TGTGCCAGCAGTGAATACAGGGCCGGCACTGAAGCTTTCTTT

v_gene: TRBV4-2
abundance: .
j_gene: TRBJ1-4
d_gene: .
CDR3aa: CASSQSPGGAATNEKLFF
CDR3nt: TGTGCCAGCAGCCAATCACCCGGGGGGGCAGCGACTAATGAAAAACTGTTTTTT

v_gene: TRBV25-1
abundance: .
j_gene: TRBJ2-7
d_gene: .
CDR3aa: CASTIGDEQYF
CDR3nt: TGTGCCAGCACCATAGGAGACGAGCAGTACTTC